This T cell receptor beta chain was documented in a study of blood T cell repertoires in COVID-19. TCRdb's table, derived via immunoSEQ multiplex PCR, lists solely in-frame clones and lacks some. This table has 400,000 to 500,000 clones, nearly 90% appearing once. The sequence was collected from a woman between 18 and 29 years old who had been exposed to COVID-19. The sample consisted of PBMCs or T cells enriched from blood (not recorded which).

DNA for the CDR3: TGTGCCAGCAGTTTATCCTTTAGAGATGGCTACACCTTC. Amino acids: CASSLSFRDGYTF. The chain links TRBV28 to TRBJ1-2; D is ambiguous. Germline V gives CDR1 MDHEN, CDR2 SYDVKM. The CDR3 totals 13 residues. Between the trimmed V and J ends, which lost 1 base and 6 bases, there was a span of 9 bases.